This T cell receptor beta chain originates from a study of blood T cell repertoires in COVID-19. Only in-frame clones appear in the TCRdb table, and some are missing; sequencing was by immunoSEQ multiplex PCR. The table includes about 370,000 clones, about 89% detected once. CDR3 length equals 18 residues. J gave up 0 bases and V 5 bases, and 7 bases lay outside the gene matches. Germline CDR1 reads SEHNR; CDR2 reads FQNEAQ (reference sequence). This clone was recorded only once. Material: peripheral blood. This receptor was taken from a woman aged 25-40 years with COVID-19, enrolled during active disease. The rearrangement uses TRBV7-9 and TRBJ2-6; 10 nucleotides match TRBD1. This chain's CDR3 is CASSPWTGGLSGANVLTF. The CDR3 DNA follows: TGTGCCAGCAGCCCCTGGACAGGGGGACTCTCTGGGGCCAACGTCCTGACTTTC.